Below are 22 T cell receptor beta chains sequenced from a single sample in a study of shared T cell receptors in the human thymus. Profiled with immunoSEQ multiplex PCR; TCRdb holds only in-frame clones, not every one. The table has hundreds of thousands of clones, roughly 94% seen once. The sequencing sample was made of thymocytes. The receptors derive from a human donor.

This clone has a single count. The chain uses TRBV19 and TRBJ1-2; D remains unclear. Per the germline V gene, CDR1 is LNHDA and CDR2 is SQIVND (reference sequence). The germline V and J ends were trimmed by 3 bases and 8 bases, with 13 bases remaining between them. This CDR3 contains 13 residues. CDR3 sequence (DNA): TGTGCCAGTAGTATTATTGGACCAGACGGCTACACCTTC. Residues: CASSIIGPDGYTF.

This chain uses TRBV7-2 with TRBJ2-1; tentatively, D is TRBD1 (6 bases). This CDR3 region has 17 residues. In germline, CDR1 is SGHTA, CDR2 FQGNSA. Between the trimmed V and J ends, which lost 2 bases and 1 base, there was a span of 15 bases. CDR3 residues: CASSLSLTGPSYNEQFF. Written as DNA, the CDR3 is TGTGCCAGCAGCTTAAGTTTGACAGGCCCGTCCTACAATGAGCAGTTCTTC.

The V call is TRBV27, the J call TRBJ2-7, with 9 bases identical to TRBD2. The germline CDR1 and CDR2 sequences are MNHEY and SMNVEV (reference sequence). The ends lost 3 bases at V and 5 bases at J; junction bases unmatched: 8. The CDR3 runs to 15 residues. The CDR3 sequence is CASSLPLAGPHEQYF. CDR3 sequence (DNA): TGTGCCAGCAGTTTGCCCCTAGCGGGACCCCACGAGCAGTACTTC.

The chain links TRBV7-9 to TRBJ2-5; 14 nucleotides align to TRBD2. V lost 5 bases, J lost 4 bases, and 6 bases stayed unmatched. The germline gives CDR1 SEHNR, CDR2 FQNEAQ (reference sequence). CDR3 length equals 16 residues. The CDR3: CASSQGLAGVRETQYF. The CDR3 DNA is TGTGCCAGCAGCCAGGGACTAGCGGGAGTCAGAGAGACCCAGTACTTC.

The V gene is TRBV2, the J gene TRBJ1-1; D possibly corresponds to TRBD1 (5 bases). The V gene lost 10 bases and the J gene lost 3 bases, with 24 bases spanning the gap. This CDR3 is built from 16 residues. The V gene's germline CDR1 is SNHLY and CDR2 FYNNEI. CDR3 loop: CATSGKRGRLYTEAFF. The CDR3 DNA reads TGTGCCACCTCAGGTAAGAGGGGCCGGTTATACACTGAAGCTTTCTTT.

Note on this clone: One end of the junction is discordant with germline, which a read error may explain. The chain joins TRBV27 to TRBJ1-5, with unresolved D. CDR3 length: 15 residues. Germline V lookup: CDR1 MNHEY, CDR2 SMNVEV (reference sequence). The CDR3 nucleotides read TGTGCCAGCAGCCCTGACCTGCGTAGCTATCAGCCCCAGCATTTT. This codes for CASSPDLRSYQPQHF.

V gene TRBV10-3 combines with J gene TRBJ1-6, with D maybe TRBD1 (5 bases). The V end lost 11 bases, the J end lost 7 bases, and 18 bases lay between the germline ends. The CDR3 contains 14 residues. Germline loops: CDR1 ENHRY, CDR2 SYGVKD. The CDR3 region is CAVTSREANSPLHF. CDR3 sequence (DNA): TGTGCCGTCACATCCAGGGAGGCGAATTCACCCCTCCACTTT.

The V gene is TRBV28, the J gene TRBJ1-5; D is possibly TRBD1 (5 bases). The CDR3 sequence is 16 residues long. V lost 4 bases, J lost 4 bases, and 17 bases lay in between. Germline loops: CDR1 MDHEN, CDR2 SYDVKM. The CDR3 coding sequence is TGTGCCAGCAGTTCAGAGGGGACGGCCACAAATCAGCCCCAGCATTTT. It codes for CASSSEGTATNQPQHF.

The CDR3 region is CASSPYPGLAGVYEQYF. The CDR3 region has the DNA TGTGCCAGCAGCCCCTATCCTGGACTAGCGGGAGTCTACGAGCAGTACTTC. The chain recombines TRBV7-3 with TRBJ2-7; TRBD2 matches 13 bases. Germline V CDR1 and CDR2: SGHTA, FQGTGA. This CDR3 comprises 17 residues. The V segment lost 5 bases and the J segment 3 bases; nucleotides outside the gene matches: 10.

Regarding this clone: The junction does not match germline at one end; this may be a read error. This chain connects TRBV23-1 to TRBJ2-7, with D perhaps given as TRBD1 or TRBD2 (5 bases each). TRBV23-1 is an ORF; its function is uncertain. The CDR3 contains 17 residues. CDR3 loop: CASSQSANRDGSHEQYF. The CDR3 nucleotides are TGCGCCAGCAGTCAATCAGCTAATAGGGACGGCTCCCACGAGCAGTACTTC.

This chain connects TRBV19 to TRBJ1-4; no firm D call. Trimming stripped 0 bases from V and 6 bases from J, with 8 bases between. Looked up from germline, CDR1 is LNHDA and CDR2 is SQIVND (reference sequence). The CDR3 is 14 residues long. The CDR3 region has the DNA TGTGCCAGTAGTATAGATCTAGAAGATGAAAAACTGTTTTTT. This encodes CASSIDLEDEKLFF. Combining the CDR3 with reference TRBV19 and TRBJ1-4 gives the whole variable domain DGGITQSPKYLFRKEGQNVTLSCEQNLNHDAMYWYRQDPGQGLRLIYYSQIVNDFQKGDIAEGYSVSREKKESFPLTVTSAQKNPTAFYLCASSIDLEDEKLFFGSGTQLSVL.

The J gene is TRBJ2-2, the V gene TRBV19, with 12 positions matching TRBD1. Trimming took 6 bases from V and 4 from J; bases not matched to a gene: 15. The CDR3 has 19 residues. Germline CDR1 LNHDA, CDR2 SQIVND (reference sequence). The CDR3 nucleotides are TGTGCCAGTAGCAAACAGCCCTGGGACAGGGGGCGCTTCACCGGGGAGCTGTTTTTT. Protein: CASSKQPWDRGRFTGELFF.

The genes are TRBV30 and TRBJ2-2; D call uncertain. CDR3 size: 13 residues. CDR1 and CDR2 (germline): GTSNPN, SVGIG (reference sequence). V lost 4 bases, J lost 5 bases, and 11 bases lay in between. The CDR3, as DNA: TGTGCCTGGAATATCGGTGCGACCGGGGAGCTGTTTTTT. Protein sequence: CAWNIGATGELFF.

This clone was counted between two and nine times. CDR3 loop: CASGITKWEAFF. In DNA form, the CDR3 reads TGTGCCAGCGGTATCACGAAGTGGGAAGCTTTCTTT. The chain has TRBV6-1 and TRBJ1-1; no clear D gene. Between the trimmed V and J ends, which lost 8 bases and 8 bases, there was a span of 15 bases. Germline V gives CDR1 MNHNS, CDR2 SASEGT. The CDR3 is 12 amino acids.

The chain links TRBV27 to TRBJ1-3; possibly TRBD1 for D (5 bases). V was shortened by 2 bases and J by 6 bases, with 14 bases between the two germline ends. The germline V gene encodes CDR1 MNHEY and CDR2 SMNVEV (reference sequence). This CDR3 is built from 15 residues. CDR3: CASSLAPGPKNTIYF. Here the CDR3 DNA reads TGTGCCAGCAGTTTAGCCCCGGGACCGAAAAACACCATATATTTT.

V and J are TRBV10-3 and TRBJ1-2; 8 bases are a match to TRBD1. There are 13 residues in the CDR3. Losses at the gene ends were 6 bases for V and 2 bases for J; bases not matched to a gene: 2. Germline CDR1 ENHRY, CDR2 SYGVKD. The CDR3 sequence: CAIRTGDNYGYTF. In nucleotides, the CDR3 is TGTGCCATCAGGACAGGGGACAACTATGGCTACACCTTC.

This chain links TRBV5-1 with TRBJ2-7; 11 bases fit TRBD1. CDR1 and CDR2 (germline): SGHRS, YFSETQ. The junction had 3 bases not matched to a gene; V was cut back by 4 bases and J by 3 bases. CDR3 length: 14 residues. CDR3 in DNA: TGCGCCAGCAGCGGGGGACAGGGGGACTACGAGCAGTACTTC. Residues: CASSGGQGDYEQYF. Full variable domain (missing parts from reference TRBV5-1 and TRBJ2-7): KAGVTQTPRYLIKTRGQQVTLSCSPISGHRSVSWYQQTPGQGLQFLFEYFSETQRNKGNFPGRFSGRQFSNSRSEMNVSTLELGDSALYLCASSGGQGDYEQYFGPGTRLTVT.

V usage is TRBV28 and J usage is TRBJ2-1, with a weak D call TRBD2 (5 bases). The CDR3 sequence is 15 residues long. From germline, CDR1 is MDHEN and CDR2 SYDVKM. With 3 bases removed from V and 6 bases from J, the gap between germline ends came to 15 bases. The CDR3 spells CASSFRSRGLNEQFF. CDR3 nucleotide sequence: TGTGCCAGCAGTTTCCGGTCCCGGGGTCTCAATGAGCAGTTCTTC.

The table lists this clone with a count of one. The CDR3 sequence is CASSEFGGGDGYTF. For the CDR3, the DNA is TGCGCCAGCAGTGAGTTCGGGGGTGGGGATGGCTACACCTTC. The chain joins TRBV10-2 to TRBJ1-2, with a tentative D call TRBD1 (5 bases). Trimming pared 1 base from V and 6 bases from J, leaving 12 bases between. The germline V gene encodes CDR1 WSHSY and CDR2 SAAADI. The CDR3 is 14 amino acids.

This chain joins TRBV7-2 and TRBJ2-7; 11 nucleotides match TRBD1. The CDR3 extends over 15 amino acids. V was clipped by 3 bases and J by 5 bases; unmatched bases: 6. The germline V gene encodes CDR1 SGHTA and CDR2 FQGNSA. For the CDR3, the DNA is TGTGCCAGCAGCTTGCCCGGGACAGGGGGTCACGAGCAGTACTTC. It specifies CASSLPGTGGHEQYF.

This rearrangement joins TRBV2 to TRBJ2-5; a weak D match, TRBD1 (5 bases). CDR1 is SNHLY, CDR2 FYNNEI, per germline. This CDR3 spans 13 amino acids. Deletions cut 11 bases from V and 0 bases from J, with 13 bases between. The chain's CDR3 is CAPERGDQETQYF. The DNA for the CDR3 is TGTGCCCCCGAAAGGGGCGACCAAGAGACCCAGTACTTC.

V and J are TRBV7-6 and TRBJ1-4, with a weak D call TRBD1 (5 bases). The V end was cut by 1 base, the J end by 10 bases, with 13 bases between. Germline V gives CDR1 SGHVS, CDR2 FNYEAQ. This CDR3 has 14 amino acids. This CDR3 reads CASSLVRGEGKLFF. The CDR3 coding sequence is TGTGCCAGCAGCTTAGTTCGAGGGGAAGGAAAACTGTTTTTT.